The subject of this entry is one T cell receptor beta chain. Its antigen is undetermined. This sample was included in a study of OX40 agonist ivuxolimab in advanced cancers. Germline CDR1 is SGHNT and CDR2 is YYREEE (reference sequence). CDR3 length: 13 amino acids. V lost 2 bases, J lost 8 bases, and 11 bases lay in between. Findings and caveats of the study: CD4+ and CD8+ T cells in blood underwent clonal expansion by week 6 at 0.1 to 3.0 mg/kg.

Sequencing used immunoSEQ multiplex PCR; TCRdb keeps in-frame clones, though not all of them. The sample has roughly 40,000 clones; approximately 83% are singletons. The V gene is TRBV5-4, the J gene TRBJ2-4; tentatively, D is TRBD2 (6 bases). Sequenced here: CD4+ or CD8+ T cells sorted from blood, sampled in a trial of the OX40 agonist ivuxolimab. This receptor was identified in an adult with an advanced solid tumor such as melanoma, head and neck, liver or kidney cancer. The CDR3 here is CASSFKGEDIQYF. In nucleotides, the CDR3 is TGTGCCAGCAGCTTCAAAGGGGAGGACATTCAGTACTTC.